The rows below give T cell receptor beta chains drawn from one sample of a study of PD-1 blockade in classical Hodgkin lymphoma. Generated by immunoSEQ multiplex PCR, the TCRdb table keeps only in-frame clones and is missing some. The table lists 9,000 to 13,000 clones, about 80% of them singletons, with almost 35% in the top ten. Specimen: peripheral blood mononuclear cells (PBMCs), collected before the second cycle of nivolumab. The receptor source for this set is a human donor with classical Hodgkin lymphoma. Both conserved end residues are part of each CDR3. Each record gives: clone size, D gene, J gene, V gene, CDR3 protein, CDR3 DNA. D genes are given only for firm matches. Clone size appears in some rows only: once, few, many, or a class for an expanded clone.

clone_size: NA
d_call: NA
j_call: TRBJ1-5
v_call: TRBV2
cdr3_aa: CASGRRRSNQPQHF
cdr3_nt: TGTGCCAGCGGCAGAAGAAGAAGCAATCAGCCCCAGCATTTT

clone_size: NA
d_call: NA
j_call: TRBJ2-1
v_call: TRBV5-1
cdr3_aa: CASSLSQVELNEQFF
cdr3_nt: TGCGCCAGCAGCTTGTCTCAGGTTGAACTCAATGAGCAGTTCTTC

clone_size: NA
d_call: NA
j_call: TRBJ2-5
v_call: TRBV5-4
cdr3_aa: CASSLKGVETQYF
cdr3_nt: TGTGCCAGCAGCTTGAAGGGAGTAGAGACCCAGTACTTC

clone_size: NA
d_call: NA
j_call: TRBJ2-2
v_call: TRBV29-1
cdr3_aa: CSVEGAGELFF
cdr3_nt: TGCAGCGTTGAAGGGGCCGGGGAGCTGTTTTTT

clone_size: NA
d_call: NA
j_call: TRBJ1-5
v_call: TRBV2
cdr3_aa: CAAVSAKYSNQPQHF
cdr3_nt: TGTGCAGCAGTGTCGGCTAAATATAGCAATCAGCCCCAGCATTTT

clone_size: NA
d_call: TRBD1
j_call: TRBJ1-4
v_call: TRBV30
cdr3_aa: CAWSVSIDRVSGKLFF
cdr3_nt: TGTGCCTGGAGTGTCTCTATAGACAGGGTATCAGGAAAACTGTTTTTT

clone_size: NA
d_call: TRBD1
j_call: TRBJ2-1
v_call: TRBV5-6
cdr3_aa: CASSLVFGTGGSYNEQFF
cdr3_nt: TGTGCCAGCAGCTTAGTTTTCGGGACAGGAGGTTCCTACAATGAGCAGTTCTTC

clone_size: NA
d_call: TRBD1
j_call: TRBJ2-6
v_call: TRBV29-1
cdr3_aa: CSVKDRGGSGANVLTF
cdr3_nt: TGCAGCGTTAAGGACAGGGGGGGCTCTGGGGCCAACGTCCTGACTTTC

clone_size: NA
d_call: TRBD1
j_call: TRBJ1-1
v_call: TRBV10-3
cdr3_aa: CAISGGTGYTEAFF
cdr3_nt: TGTGCCATCAGTGGGGGGACAGGGTATACTGAAGCTTTCTTT

clone_size: NA
d_call: TRBD1
j_call: TRBJ2-5
v_call: TRBV19
cdr3_aa: CASSIGAGGRETQYF
cdr3_nt: TGTGCCAGTAGTATAGGGGCAGGGGGCCGAGAGACCCAGTACTTC

clone_size: few
d_call: NA
j_call: TRBJ1-5
v_call: TRBV2
cdr3_aa: CASSGGTRSNQPQHF
cdr3_nt: TGTGCCAGCAGTGGGGGGACACGTAGCAATCAGCCCCAGCATTTT

clone_size: NA
d_call: NA
j_call: TRBJ2-7
v_call: TRBV2
cdr3_aa: CASSVSGSGEQYF
cdr3_nt: TGTGCCAGCAGTGTATCGGGATCGGGGGAGCAGTACTTC

clone_size: NA
d_call: NA
j_call: TRBJ2-7
v_call: TRBV7-9
cdr3_aa: CASSWNLYEQYF
cdr3_nt: TGTGCCAGCAGCTGGAACCTCTACGAGCAGTACTTC

clone_size: NA
d_call: NA
j_call: TRBJ1-1
v_call: TRBV18
cdr3_aa: CASSPKVGSMNTEAFF
cdr3_nt: TGTGCCAGCTCACCGAAGGTTGGATCCATGAACACTGAAGCTTTCTTT

clone_size: NA
d_call: NA
j_call: TRBJ2-4
v_call: TRBV29-1
cdr3_aa: CSVEDEVSGKNIQYF
cdr3_nt: TGCAGCGTTGAAGATGAGGTTAGCGGCAAAAACATTCAGTACTTC

clone_size: NA
d_call: TRBD2
j_call: TRBJ2-7
v_call: TRBV15
cdr3_aa: CATSRGASGPDEQYF
cdr3_nt: TGTGCCACCAGCAGAGGGGCTAGCGGACCTGACGAGCAGTACTTC

clone_size: NA
d_call: TRBD1
j_call: TRBJ2-1
v_call: TRBV30
cdr3_aa: CAGKGQGVYSGEKQFSYNEQFF
cdr3_nt: TGTGCCGGAAAGGGACAGGGGGTCTATAGCGGGGAAAAACAGTTCTCCTACAATGAGCAGTTCTTC

clone_size: NA
d_call: NA
j_call: TRBJ1-1
v_call: TRBV5-1
cdr3_aa: CASSSGPPEAFF
cdr3_nt: TGCGCCAGCAGCTCCGGACCCCCGGAGGCTTTCTTT

clone_size: once
d_call: TRBD1
j_call: TRBJ2-7
v_call: TRBV7-3
cdr3_aa: CASSRDRGSEQYF
cdr3_nt: TGTGCCAGCAGCCGAGACAGGGGCTCCGAGCAGTACTTC

clone_size: NA
d_call: TRBD1
j_call: TRBJ2-7
v_call: TRBV7-6
cdr3_aa: CASSHDRGYEQYF
cdr3_nt: TGTGCCAGCAGCCACGACAGGGGGTACGAGCAGTACTTC

clone_size: NA
d_call: NA
j_call: TRBJ1-2
v_call: TRBV6-1
cdr3_aa: CASMTGNTYGYTF
cdr3_nt: TGTGCCAGCATGACAGGCAACACCTATGGCTACACCTTC

clone_size: NA
d_call: NA
j_call: TRBJ2-4
v_call: TRBV5-8
cdr3_aa: CASTLAKNIQYF
cdr3_nt: TGTGCCAGCACCTTGGCCAAAAACATTCAGTACTTC

clone_size: NA
d_call: NA
j_call: TRBJ2-5
v_call: TRBV5-4
cdr3_aa: CASSSKQETQYF
cdr3_nt: TGTGCCAGCAGCTCAAAACAAGAGACCCAGTACTTC

clone_size: NA
d_call: NA
j_call: TRBJ2-5
v_call: TRBV5-1
cdr3_aa: CASSLGRGQETQYF
cdr3_nt: TGCGCCAGCAGCTTGGGGAGGGGCCAAGAGACCCAGTACTTC

clone_size: NA
d_call: NA
j_call: TRBJ2-3
v_call: TRBV2
cdr3_aa: CASRGNPRTDTQYF
cdr3_nt: TGTGCCAGCAGAGGAAATCCTAGAACAGATACGCAGTATTTT

clone_size: NA
d_call: NA
j_call: TRBJ1-2
v_call: TRBV19
cdr3_aa: CASSMAWAGGNGYTF
cdr3_nt: TGTGCCAGTAGTATGGCTTGGGCGGGTGGAAATGGCTACACCTTC

clone_size: NA
d_call: NA
j_call: TRBJ2-7
v_call: TRBV29-1
cdr3_aa: CSVGGDSSYEQYF
cdr3_nt: TGCAGCGTTGGCGGGGACAGCTCCTACGAGCAGTACTTC

clone_size: NA
d_call: NA
j_call: TRBJ2-1
v_call: TRBV11-2
cdr3_aa: CASSPRYGNYYNEQFF
cdr3_nt: TGTGCCAGCAGCCCTCGATACGGCAATTACTACAATGAGCAGTTCTTC

clone_size: NA
d_call: NA
j_call: TRBJ1-1
v_call: TRBV12-5
cdr3_aa: CASGAAQSRREAFF
cdr3_nt: TGTGCTAGTGGTGCCGCGCAGAGTCGAAGGGAAGCTTTCTTT

clone_size: NA
d_call: NA
j_call: TRBJ2-1
v_call: TRBV6-1
cdr3_aa: CASTTRGTYNEQFF
cdr3_nt: TGTGCCAGCACCACCAGGGGAACCTACAATGAGCAGTTCTTC

clone_size: NA
d_call: NA
j_call: TRBJ1-4
v_call: TRBV19
cdr3_aa: CASTLRGFNEKLFF
cdr3_nt: TGTGCCAGTACCTTAAGGGGATTCAATGAAAAACTGTTTTTT